This is a list of T cell receptor beta chains from one sample in a study of T cell repertoires in cytomegalovirus infection. The antigens these receptors bind are not known. TCRdb ran MiXCR on the reads and lists one entry per CDR3 protein. Here the sample spans about 63,000 distinct CDR3 sequences, around 21% being singletons. Material: CD8+ T cells from cultured PBMCs, obtained from culture after CMV antigen stimulation. The receptor source for this set is a human donor in good health (CMV status not recorded). Some clones in this sample may be carry-over from other donors' samples. Each CDR3 is given with its conserved first and last residue. The order of the fields is CDR3 protein, V gene, J gene, D gene. D genes are given only for firm matches.

CDR3aa: CSARDVGTDQETQYF
v_gene: TRBV20-1
j_gene: TRBJ2-5
d_gene: NA

CDR3aa: CASSLRRAPSTDTQYF
v_gene: TRBV7-8
j_gene: TRBJ2-3
d_gene: NA

CDR3aa: CASSPWGQLTDTQYF
v_gene: TRBV11-2
j_gene: TRBJ2-3
d_gene: NA

CDR3aa: CASSPGTGPHF
v_gene: TRBV12-3/TRBV12-4
j_gene: TRBJ1-5
d_gene: TRBD1

CDR3aa: CASSLGPQGTEAFF
v_gene: TRBV7-8
j_gene: TRBJ1-1
d_gene: NA

CDR3aa: CASSQDVSSGANVLTF
v_gene: TRBV4-1
j_gene: TRBJ2-6
d_gene: NA

CDR3aa: CASSQEWRGAGDTQYF
v_gene: TRBV4-3
j_gene: TRBJ2-3
d_gene: TRBD2

CDR3aa: CAGQGRPDTQYF
v_gene: TRBV7-9
j_gene: TRBJ2-3
d_gene: NA

CDR3aa: CASSSLGTYNQPQHF
v_gene: TRBV7-8
j_gene: TRBJ1-5
d_gene: NA

CDR3aa: CASSEWGSSTSYEQYF
v_gene: TRBV2
j_gene: TRBJ2-7
d_gene: NA